This TCR beta chain was obtained from a study of T cells in tuberculosis. Worth noting for this clone: At one end the junction does not follow the germline gene, possibly because of a read error.

The CDR3 runs 12 residues. Germline assignment: CDR1 SNHLY and CDR2 FYNNEI. TCR-alpha and TCR-beta chains were sequenced unpaired. TCRdb's table, derived via immunoSEQ multiplex PCR, lists solely in-frame clones and lacks some. The table lists roughly 60,000 clones, about 76% of them singletons. Sorting used thawed, overnight-rested PBMC stained with anti-CD3, a viability dye and GMM-loaded CD1B tetramer. CD1B tetramers were loaded with Rhodococcus equi-derived C32 glucose monomycolate. The study's findings and limits: T cells binding CD1B-GMM tetramer weakly possibly escaped the sort.

The V and J genes are TRBV2 and TRBJ2-7; D possibly corresponds to TRBD1 (5 bases). What was sequenced was CD1b-GMM tetramer-negative cells sorted from PBMCs. The sequence was collected from an adult woman with latent tuberculosis. For the CDR3, the DNA is TGTGCCGGCAGGGCAGGCTCCTACGAGCAGTACTTC. Encoded protein: CAGRAGSYEQYF.